A single sample gave rise to the 10 T cell receptor beta chains below, sequenced in a study of OX40 agonist ivuxolimab in advanced cancers. Only in-frame clones appear in the TCRdb table, and some are missing; sequencing was by immunoSEQ multiplex PCR. This table has approximately 64,000 clones, about 87% appearing once. Source: CD4+ or CD8+ T cells sorted from blood, taken in a trial of the OX40 agonist ivuxolimab. These receptor sequences come from an adult with an advanced solid tumor such as melanoma, head and neck, liver or kidney cancer.

The chain has TRBV10-1 and TRBJ2-1; 7 nucleotides align to TRBD1. The CDR3 totals 18 residues. Germline trimming cut 2 bases from V and 4 bases from J; bases unmatched to any gene: 14. The germline CDR1 and CDR2 sequences are WNHNN and SYGVQD (reference sequence). In DNA form, the CDR3 reads TGCGCCAGCAGTGAGGGACAGGCCTTTGAAGGGCAATACAATGAGCAGTTCTTC. Translation gives CASSEGQAFEGQYNEQFF.

This chain uses TRBV11-2 with TRBJ2-1, with 8 bases aligning to TRBD2. This CDR3 comprises 13 residues. The V segment lost 2 bases and the J segment 9 bases; nucleotides outside the gene matches: 3. From germline, CDR1 is SGHAT and CDR2 FQNNGV. CDR3 nucleotides: TGTGCCAGCAGCTTACGGGAGGGGGGTGAGCAGTTCTTC. Translating it yields CASSLREGGEQFF.

Of note for this clone: The same CDR3 can be traced to other DNA sequences in this sample. This rearrangement joins TRBV6-6 to TRBJ1-1; unclear D gene. This CDR3 contains 12 residues. Trimming shortened V by 2 bases and J by 5 bases, and 6 bases separated the two germline ends. Germline CDR1 reads MNHNY; CDR2 reads SVGAGI (reference sequence). The CDR3 loop is CASSYADTEAFF. CDR3 coding DNA: TGTGCCAGCAGTTACGCGGATACTGAAGCTTTCTTT.

The chain recombines TRBV7-9 with TRBJ1-1; 9 bases map to TRBD1. The trim removed 5 bases at V and 5 bases at J, leaving 9 bases unmatched. Germline V gene data show CDR1 as SEHNR and CDR2 as FQNEAQ (reference sequence). The CDR3 is 15 amino acids. The CDR3 coding sequence is TGTGCCAGCAGCGCGGGGACAGGGAAGGGGACTGAAGCTTTCTTT. Protein: CASSAGTGKGTEAFF.

This clone has a handful of counts. The gene calls are TRBV18 and TRBJ2-7; 7 nucleotides agree with TRBD1. CDR3 length equals 14 residues. CDR1 and CDR2 (germline): KGHSH, LQKENI. J gave up 2 bases and V 0 bases, and 1 base lay outside the gene matches. For the CDR3, the DNA is TGTGCCAGCTCACCACCGGGACAGCCCTACGAGCAGTACTTC. This sequence encodes CASSPPGQPYEQYF.

The rearrangement links TRBV7-9 to TRBJ2-3; D is possibly TRBD1 (5 bases). Trimming took off 3 bases at V and 4 bases at J, with 14 bases between the two ends. Germline values: CDR1 SEHNR, CDR2 FQNEAQ (reference sequence). The CDR3 contains 15 residues. This CDR3 is CASSLGQGQPDTQYF. The CDR3 region has the DNA TGTGCCAGCAGCTTGGGTCAGGGTCAACCAGATACGCAGTATTTT.

The chain joins TRBV4-2 to TRBJ2-7; 9 nucleotides match TRBD1. V shed 5 bases, J shed 3 bases, and the junction held 2 bases outside the gene matches. This CDR3 has 13 amino acids. Germline-derived CDR1 and CDR2 are LGHNA and YNFKEQ. The CDR3 DNA reads as TGTGCCAGCAGCAAGGACAGGGGCTACGAGCAGTACTTC. This gives the protein CASSKDRGYEQYF.

The chain combines TRBV11-3 with TRBJ2-1; TRBD1 aligns across 9 bases. The germline gives CDR1 SGHNT, CDR2 YENEEA. CDR3 length equals 15 residues. The ends lost 1 base at V and 2 bases at J; junction bases unmatched: 0. In nucleotides, the CDR3 is TGTGCCAGCAGCTTAGGGACAGGGGCCTACAATGAGCAGTTCTTC. Protein: CASSLGTGAYNEQFF.

The chain couples TRBV28 to TRBJ2-1; 7 bases map to TRBD2. V was clipped by 5 bases and J by 6 bases; unmatched bases: 7. This CDR3 comprises 14 residues. The germline V gene encodes CDR1 MDHEN and CDR2 SYDVKM. CDR3 in amino acids: CASSPPSGVNEQFF. The CDR3 nucleotides are TGTGCCAGCAGTCCGCCCAGCGGGGTCAATGAGCAGTTCTTC.

This clone was observed a few times. This chain joins TRBV6-1 and TRBJ1-1; D perhaps matches TRBD1 (5 bases). Germline values: CDR1 MNHNS, CDR2 SASEGT. V dropped 6 bases and J dropped 8 bases, with 13 bases sitting between them. The CDR3 is 12 residues long. CDR3 in DNA: TGTGCCAGCAGGTTCTCTTCAGGGGAAGCTTTCTTT. This translates into CASRFSSGEAFF.